The T cell receptor beta chain under discussion was sequenced for a study of shared T cell receptors in the human thymus. TCRdb's copy holds only in-frame clones and misses some; the assay was immunoSEQ multiplex PCR. Among roughly 550,000 clones, around 78% were seen once, and the ten largest hold 0.01% to 0.015%. The V and J ends lost 4 bases and 5 bases, in that order; junction bases with no gene match: 10. The CDR3 length is 18 residues. Germline V lookup: CDR1 SGHTA, CDR2 FQGNSA. The same data also went into a second study, on human thymus T cells. From that paper: V and J gene usage appeared biased in thymic and blood repertoires.

Sequenced material: thymocytes. This sequence originates from a boy in the first two years of life with a congenital heart defect. J is TRBJ2-1 and V is TRBV7-2; 14 nucleotides agree with TRBD2. CDR3 DNA sequence: TGTGCCAGCAGCTCGGGACTAGCGGGAGAGATCTCGGACAATGAGCAGTTCTTC. As protein: CASSSGLAGEISDNEQFF.